This is a list of T cell receptor beta chains from one sample in a study of blood T cells in healthy people across ages. TCRdb fed the 5' RACE reads into MiXCR, producing one record per CDR3 protein. This sample has about 620,000 distinct CDR3 sequences, with around 21% found just once. The sample consisted of blood. These receptors originate from a man aged 65 to 85 in good health. Both conserved end residues are part of each CDR3. The order of the fields is clone size, J gene, D gene, V gene, CDR3 protein, CDR3 DNA. D genes are given only for firm matches. Some rows mark clone size as missing; the rest say once, few, many or name a class of expanded clone.

>NA|TRBJ2-7|NA|TRBV21-1
CASSKGPASGSYHEQYF
TGTGCCAGCAGCAAAGGCCCGGCTAGCGGGAGTTACCACGAGCAGTACTTC
>NA|TRBJ2-7|TRBD2|TRBV2
CASNLAGVYEQYF
TGTGCCAGCAACCTAGCGGGAGTATACGAGCAGTACTTC
>few|TRBJ2-7|TRBD2|TRBV4-1
CASSRTSHDYEQYF
TGCGCCAGCAGCAGGACTAGTCATGACTACGAGCAGTACTTC
>NA|TRBJ2-1|NA|TRBV20-1
CSASRDLQFF
TGCAGTGCCTCCCGGGACCTACAGTTCTTC
>NA|TRBJ2-3|TRBD1|TRBV29-1
CSVTGQGIHTQYF
TGCAGCGTGACGGGACAGGGTATTCATACGCAGTATTTT
>NA|TRBJ2-7|NA|TRBV6-5
CASRSDRSAYEQYF
TGTGCCAGCAGATCAGACAGGTCGGCCTACGAGCAGTACTTC
>few|TRBJ2-3|NA|TRBV5-1
CASSLGDQVDTQYF
TGCGCCAGCAGCTTGGGGGATCAGGTAGATACGCAGTATTTT
>NA|TRBJ2-7|NA|TRBV5-1
CVSSFGGAGYEQYF
TGCGTCAGCAGCTTTGGGGGCGCGGGGTATGAGCAGTACTTC
>few|TRBJ1-2|NA|TRBV15
CATSRGTDGYTF
TGTGCCACCAGCAGGGGGACGGATGGCTACACCTTC
>NA|TRBJ2-5|NA|TRBV11-2
CASSSRREQETQYF
TGTGCCAGCAGCTCGAGACGGGAACAAGAGACCCAGTACTTC
>few|TRBJ2-5|TRBD2|TRBV20-1
CSASYRPSGAQETQYF
TGCAGTGCTTCCTACCGCCCTAGCGGGGCTCAAGAGACCCAGTACTTC
>NA|TRBJ1-4|NA|TRBV7-2
CAGSSQGFGNEKLFF
TGTGCCGGCAGCTCTCAGGGTTTCGGAAATGAAAAACTGTTTTTT
>many|TRBJ2-5|TRBD1|TRBV20-1
CSAKTGGQETQYF
TGCAGTGCGAAAACAGGGGGACAAGAGACCCAGTACTTC
>many|TRBJ2-1|NA|TRBV5-1
CASSPAGSSYNEQFF
TGTGCCAGCAGCCCGGCGGGTAGCTCCTACAATGAGCAGTTCTTC
>NA|TRBJ1-5|NA|TRBV3-1
CASSQDSSGQPQHF
TGTGCCAGCAGCCAAGACAGTAGCGGTCAGCCCCAGCATTTT
>NA|TRBJ2-5|TRBD1|TRBV12-3/TRBV12-4
CASRTGTVYQETQYF
TGTGCCAGCAGGACCGGGACAGTGTACCAAGAGACCCAGTACTTC
>NA|TRBJ1-4|NA|TRBV20-1
CSARGRTAPPTNEKLFF
TGCAGTGCTAGGGGTCGGACAGCTCCCCCAACTAATGAAAAACTGTTTTTT
>NA|TRBJ2-3|TRBD2|TRBV6-5
CASSHRGRGTDTQYF
TGTGCCAGCAGTCACCGCGGGAGAGGGACAGATACGCAGTATTTT
>once|TRBJ2-2|NA|TRBV3-1
CASSQDVRPGELFF
TGTGCCAGCAGCCAAGACGTTAGGCCCGGGGAGCTGTTTTTT
>NA|TRBJ2-7|NA|TRBV6-1
CASSVASGSSYEQYF
TGTGCCAGCAGTGTGGCTAGTGGGAGCTCCTACGAGCAGTACTTC
>NA|TRBJ2-3|TRBD1|TRBV2
CASTPGTGGKDTQYF
TGTGCCAGCACTCCCGGGACAGGGGGGAAAGATACGCAGTATTTT
>NA|TRBJ2-1|TRBD1|TRBV27
CASSTPAQGQGDNEQFF
TGTGCCAGCAGTACCCCCGCACAGGGCCAGGGGGACAATGAGCAGTTCTTC
>NA|TRBJ2-1|TRBD2|TRBV10-3
CAISKTSGGYNEQFF
TGTGCCATCAGTAAGACTAGCGGGGGGTACAATGAGCAGTTCTTC
>NA|TRBJ1-1|NA|TRBV6-1
CASSELLNTEAFF
TGTGCCAGCAGTGAATTGTTGAACACTGAAGCTTTCTTT
>NA|TRBJ2-5|TRBD2|TRBV6-2/TRBV6-3
CASNLLAGGETQYF
TGTGCCAGCAACCTACTAGCGGGAGGAGAGACCCAGTACTTC
>NA|TRBJ1-1|NA|TRBV5-4
CASSAEGHFTEAFF
TGTGCCAGCAGCGCAGAAGGACACTTCACTGAAGCTTTCTTT
>few|TRBJ1-4|NA|TRBV5-6
CASSRRDSNNEKLFF
TGTGCCAGCAGCCGCCGGGACTCCAATAATGAAAAACTGTTTTTT
>few|TRBJ1-1|NA|TRBV7-6
CASSSRGAEAFF
TGTGCCAGCAGCTCACGGGGCGCTGAAGCTTTCTTT
>many|TRBJ1-2|TRBD1|TRBV7-9
CASSLVSGQGRTHGYTF
TGTGCCAGCAGCTTAGTTAGTGGACAGGGAAGAACCCATGGCTACACCTTC
>few|TRBJ2-2|TRBD1|TRBV6-5
CASRQDRGQTGELFF
TGTGCCAGCAGACAAGACAGGGGGCAGACCGGGGAGCTGTTTTTT
>NA|TRBJ2-3|TRBD2|TRBV7-3
CASSSPETSGNTDTQYF
TGTGCCAGCAGCTCCCCGGAGACTAGCGGAAACACAGATACGCAGTATTTT
>many|TRBJ2-1|NA|TRBV20-1
CSARVGGGYNEQFF
TGCAGTGCTAGAGTGGGGGGAGGCTACAATGAGCAGTTCTTC
>NA|TRBJ2-1|NA|TRBV25-1
CASSFGLHNEQFF
TGTGCCAGCAGTTTCGGGCTACACAATGAGCAGTTCTTC
>few|TRBJ1-4|TRBD1|TRBV7-2
CASSPPTGLELFF
TGTGCCAGCAGCCCGCCGACAGGGCTTGAACTGTTTTTT
>few|TRBJ2-7|NA|TRBV3-1
CASSHPTSGTSEQYF
TGTGCCAGCAGCCATCCTACAAGCGGGACAAGCGAGCAGTACTTC
>NA|TRBJ2-1|TRBD2|TRBV7-9
CASSLASGGNELFF
TGTGCCAGCAGCTTAGCGTCGGGAGGGAATGAGCTGTTCTTC
>many|TRBJ2-7|TRBD1|TRBV20-1
CSARDMGQGTYEQYF
TGCAGTGCTAGAGATATGGGACAGGGTACCTACGAGCAGTACTTC
>NA|TRBJ2-2|TRBD1|TRBV24-1
CATSEGQGRLFF
TGTGCCACCAGTGAAGGACAGGGGCGCCTGTTTTTT
>few|TRBJ2-7|NA|TRBV20-1
CSARDQSEQCF
TGCAGTGCTAGAGACCAGAGCGAGCAGTGCTTC
>NA|TRBJ2-7|TRBD2|TRBV6-2/TRBV6-3
CASSMPGLTSYEQYF
TGTGCCAGCTCGATGCCGGGACTAACCTCCTACGAGCAGTACTTC
>NA|TRBJ1-2|TRBD1|TRBV20-1
CSAAGTGGRGYTF
TGCAGTGCCGCGGGGACAGGGGGCCGGGGCTACACCTTC
>many|TRBJ2-3|TRBD2|TRBV5-4
CASSRGLAGGDTQYF
TGTGCCAGCAGCCGCGGACTAGCGGGAGGAGATACGCAGTATTTT
>few|TRBJ2-1|NA|TRBV4-1
CASSHPLTGNNYNEQFF
TGCGCCAGCAGCCACCCCCTAACAGGGAATAACTACAATGAGCAGTTCTTC
>NA|TRBJ1-1|NA|TRBV9
CASSKDLMNTEAFF
TGTGCCAGCAGCAAGGACCTGATGAACACTGAAGCTTTCTTT
>NA|TRBJ2-7|TRBD1|TRBV6-4
CASSEATGGVQYF
TGTGCCAGCAGTGAAGCGACAGGGGGCGTCCAGTACTTC
>NA|TRBJ2-5|TRBD1|TRBV20-1
CSANRGRKETQYF
TGCAGTGCTAACAGGGGGAGGAAGGAGACCCAGTACTTC
>NA|TRBJ1-2|NA|TRBV25-1
CASSNSEGFYGYTF
TGTGCCAGCAGTAACAGTGAGGGGTTCTATGGCTACACCTTC
>NA|TRBJ2-5|NA|TRBV7-9
CASSLVSAQETQYF
TGTGCCAGCAGCTTAGTCTCAGCCCAAGAGACCCAGTACTTC
>few|TRBJ1-4|NA|TRBV28
CASSQGRHYEKLFF
TGTGCCAGCAGTCAGGGCAGGCACTATGAAAAACTGTTTTTT
>once|TRBJ1-3|TRBD1|TRBV5-6
CASSSPLTGPGNTIYF
TGTGCCAGCAGCTCACCCTTGACAGGGCCCGGAAACACCATATATTTT
>NA|TRBJ1-4|TRBD1|TRBV25-1
CAGSAAGTGYEKLFF
TGTGCCGGCAGTGCAGCCGGGACAGGGTATGAAAAACTGTTTTTT
>few|TRBJ1-2|TRBD1|TRBV27
CASRGTGEVKGYTF
TGTGCCAGCAGGGGCACAGGGGAAGTAAAGGGCTACACCTTC
>NA|TRBJ1-1|NA|TRBV5-1
CASSLGFPGHTEAFF
TGCGCCAGCAGCCTGGGTTTTCCAGGTCACACTGAAGCTTTCTTT
>few|TRBJ2-1|NA|TRBV29-1
CSYAGAIDAPFYNEQFF
TGCAGCTATGCCGGGGCGATAGATGCCCCCTTTTACAATGAGCAGTTCTTC